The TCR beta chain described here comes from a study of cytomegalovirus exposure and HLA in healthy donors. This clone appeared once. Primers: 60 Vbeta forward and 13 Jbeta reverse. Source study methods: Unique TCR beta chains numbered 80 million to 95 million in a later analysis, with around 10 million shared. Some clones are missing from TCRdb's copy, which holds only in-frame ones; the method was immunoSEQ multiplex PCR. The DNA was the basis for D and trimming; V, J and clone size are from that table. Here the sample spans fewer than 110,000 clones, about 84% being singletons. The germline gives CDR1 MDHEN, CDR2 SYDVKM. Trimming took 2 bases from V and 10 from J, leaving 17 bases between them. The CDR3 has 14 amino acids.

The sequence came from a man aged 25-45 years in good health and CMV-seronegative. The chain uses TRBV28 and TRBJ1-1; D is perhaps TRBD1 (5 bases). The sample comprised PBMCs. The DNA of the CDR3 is TGTGCCAGCAGTTTAGAACTCCAGGGTATATTAGCTTTCTTT. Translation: CASSLELQGILAFF.